This T cell receptor beta chain was documented in a study of blood T cell repertoires in COVID-19 (dated by TCRdb to 2020 to 2022). Describing the broader study: The collaborator samples originated in the United States, Italy and Spain and spanned the acute and convalescent phases of COVID-19. The material from the prospective study consisted of cDNA or gDNA derived from T cells, B-cell-depleted T cells, or PBMCs. The dataset comprised deeply sampled blood TCRbeta repertoires from subjects exposed to, actively infected with, or recovered from COVID-19. A freely available public database, intended as a resource for researchers studying the immune response to SARS-CoV-2, is where the repertoires were released. Samples were obtained from the ongoing ImmuneRACE study (first 160 participants) and from over 1,000 subjects provided by 6 global collaborators. A de-identified subject ID, COVID-19 status, age in years and sex were almost always included in the sample metadata. Where available, HLA class I and class II types were obtained from metadata supplied by the sample provider rather than from assay-based typing. Summary of the overall study and its limitations: How much clinical and demographic metadata was included differed by source and by participant, and the metadata was provided uncurated.

For this clone: Its target antigen remains unknown. Qualities for individual bases were not recorded, and no much larger clone is one base off.

Clipping removes 8 bases from V and 7 bases from J, with 4 as the unmatched junction base count. The CDR3 covers 13 residues, taking in both the cysteine and the phenylalanine. The read is trimmed to its CDR3 DNA, 39 bases read in frame from base 1. The germline V gene specifies MNHEY as CDR1 and SVGAGI as CDR2. TCRbeta CDR3 regions were amplified from genomic DNA by means of the immunoSEQ Assay, a bias-controlled multiplex PCR. Regarding the original processing steps: The number of nucleated cells in each sample was estimated from the amplification of reference gene primers within the assay. To quantify the absolute abundance of each unique TCRbeta CDR3 rearrangement, sequence reads were collapsed and filtered. For each sample, productive Simpson clonality was calculated as the square root of Simpson's diversity index over productive rearrangements. What TCRdb holds here is the immuneACCESS table cut down to in-frame rearrangements. Part of the clones is not present; checked against another copy, under half of the missing clones reflect an unresolved V gene, and the others are unexplained. Clone size and the V and J calls come from that table; the DNA yielded D and trimming. Counted in this sample were hundreds of thousands of clones; about nine tenths of them appeared once. The ten largest clones represent roughly 7% of the sample.

Another Seattle source contributed samples from volunteer blood donors who had recovered from COVID-19. Each collaborating institution followed its own protocols to collect whole blood in K2EDTA tubes. For TCRbeta analysis, collaborators shipped samples in one of three forms: frozen whole blood, isolated PBMCs, or DNA extracted from either of those sample types. The sequencing input was peripheral blood. The chain is encoded by TRBV6-5 joined to TRBJ1-6; 8 central nucleotides agree with TRBD1. The receptor was derived from a man aged 55 to 70 who had recovered from COVID-19. The CDR3 loop reads CASSRGQNSPLHF. In nucleotide form, the sequence is TGTGCCAGCTCCAGGGGGCAAAATTCACCCCTCCACTTT.